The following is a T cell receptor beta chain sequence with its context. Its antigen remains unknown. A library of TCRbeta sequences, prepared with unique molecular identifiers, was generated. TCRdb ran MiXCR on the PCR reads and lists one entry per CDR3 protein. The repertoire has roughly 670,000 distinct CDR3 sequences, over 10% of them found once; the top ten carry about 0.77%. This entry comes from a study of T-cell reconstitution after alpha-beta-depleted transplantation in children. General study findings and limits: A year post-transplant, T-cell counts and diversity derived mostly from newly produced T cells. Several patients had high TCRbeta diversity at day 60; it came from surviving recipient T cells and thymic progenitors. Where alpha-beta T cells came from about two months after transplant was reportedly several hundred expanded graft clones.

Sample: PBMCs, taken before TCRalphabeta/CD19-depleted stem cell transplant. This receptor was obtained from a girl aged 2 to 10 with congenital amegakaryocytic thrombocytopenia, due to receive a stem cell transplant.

CDR3 residues: CASSLTDSGGNEQFF. The CDR3 DNA is TGTGCCAGCAGCTTAACGGACTCTGGGGGCAATGAGCAGTTCTTC. The chain links TRBV7-6 to TRBJ2-1; D is perhaps TRBD1 or TRBD2 (5 bases each). Trimming pared 2 bases from V and 6 bases from J, leaving 14 bases between. This CDR3 has 15 amino acids. Germline values: CDR1 SGHVS, CDR2 FNYEAQ.